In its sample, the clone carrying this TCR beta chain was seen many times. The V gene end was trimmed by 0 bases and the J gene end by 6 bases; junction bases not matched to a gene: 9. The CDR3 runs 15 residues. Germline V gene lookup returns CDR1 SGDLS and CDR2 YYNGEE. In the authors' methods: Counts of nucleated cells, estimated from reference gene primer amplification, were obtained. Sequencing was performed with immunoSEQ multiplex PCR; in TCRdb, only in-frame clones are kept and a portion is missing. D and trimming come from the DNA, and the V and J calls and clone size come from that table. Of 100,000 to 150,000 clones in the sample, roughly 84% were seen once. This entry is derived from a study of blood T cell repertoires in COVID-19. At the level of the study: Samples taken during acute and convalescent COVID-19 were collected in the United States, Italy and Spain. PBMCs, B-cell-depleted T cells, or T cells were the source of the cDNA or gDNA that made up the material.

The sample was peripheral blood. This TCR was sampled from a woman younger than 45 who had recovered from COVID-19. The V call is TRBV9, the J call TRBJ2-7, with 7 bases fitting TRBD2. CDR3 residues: CASSVDGRPPSEQYF. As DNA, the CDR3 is TGTGCCAGCAGCGTAGACGGGAGGCCGCCCTCCGAGCAGTACTTC.